A single sample gave rise to the 5 T cell receptor beta chains below, sequenced in a study of cytomegalovirus exposure and HLA in healthy donors. Clones were read by immunoSEQ multiplex PCR, and TCRdb kept only the in-frame ones, dropping some. The sample lists hundreds of thousands of clones, 87% occurring once. The source material was PBMCs. The receptors here all came from a young woman in good health and CMV-seropositive.

The CDR3 region is CASSENVAGGADTQYF. CDR3 coding DNA: TGTGCCAGCAGTGAAAACGTAGCGGGAGGAGCAGATACGCAGTATTTT. The gene calls are TRBV6-1 and TRBJ2-3; 10 nucleotides line up with TRBD2. V was pared by 2 bases and J by 4 bases, with 6 bases of the junction left unmatched. CDR3 size: 16 residues. Germline V lookup: CDR1 MNHNS, CDR2 SASEGT.

The rearrangement links TRBV7-2 to TRBJ1-5, with 7 nucleotides matching TRBD1. The CDR3 has 15 residues. V lost 5 bases and J lost 0; bases outside the gene matches: 4. Germline CDR1 reads SGHTA; CDR2 reads FQGNSA. Written as DNA, the CDR3 is TGTGCCAGCAGCGATGCAGGGGGTAGCAATCAGCCCCAGCATTTT. This translates into CASSDAGGSNQPQHF.

The J gene is TRBJ2-3, the V gene TRBV18, with TRBD1 as a possible D gene (6 bases). Trimming removed 4 bases from V and 3 bases from J, with 14 bases in between. The germline CDR1 and CDR2 sequences are KGHSH and LQKENI. The CDR3 length is 15 residues. The DNA of the CDR3 is TGTGCCAGCTCACGTACTGTACAGGGAACAGATACGCAGTATTTT. This gives the protein CASSRTVQGTDTQYF.

The rearrangement links TRBV30 to TRBJ2-1; 8 bases line up with TRBD2. CDR3 size: 17 residues. V dropped 3 bases and J dropped 3; count of bases not matched to a gene: 13. In germline, CDR1 is GTSNPN, CDR2 SVGIG (reference sequence). The CDR3 sequence is CAWSLLPGLGNYNEQFF. Here the CDR3 DNA reads TGTGCCTGGAGCTTATTACCGGGACTAGGTAACTACAATGAGCAGTTCTTC. The variable domain in full, with the rest retrieved from reference TRBV30 and TRBJ2-1, is SQTIHQWPATLVQPVGSPLSLECTVEGTSNPNLYWYRQAAGRGLQLLFYSVGIGQISSEVPQNLSASRPQDRQFILSSKKLLLSDSGFYLCAWSLLPGLGNYNEQFFGPGTRLTVL.

J is TRBJ2-3 and V is TRBV18, with 12 bases identical to TRBD2. The junction had 4 bases not matched to a gene; V was cut back by 7 bases and J by 5 bases. This CDR3 comprises 14 residues. The germline gives CDR1 KGHSH, CDR2 LQKENI. The CDR3 sequence is CASLSTSGRDTQYF. CDR3 bases: TGTGCCAGCTTATCGACTAGCGGGAGAGATACGCAGTATTTT.